Following are 8 T cell receptor beta chains from one sample sequenced in a study of post-analysis software for immune sequencing data (dated by TCRdb to 2014 to 2015). Overall study results and their limits: Several TRBV segments, including TRBV5-6, TRBV5-1 and TRBV20-1, were significantly more frequent in patients than controls.

The library came from PCR. The listed sequencing device is Illumina HiSeq 2500. To reduce PCR and sequencing biases, unique molecular identifiers were built into the TCR beta cDNA libraries. TCRdb reworked the public reads: Q25 trimming with fastp, MiXCR clone assembly, productive beta chains retained. Entries that share a CDR3 protein sequence are merged under the most common genes and DNA. This sample holds roughly 800,000 distinct CDR3 sequences; around 42% were observed only once. The ten largest clonotypes hold roughly 4.4% of the sample. No antigen has been assigned to these receptors. Input material: blood. These receptors originate from a girl aged 5-17 years with multiple sclerosis.

The chain couples TRBV20-1 to TRBJ2-3; 11 bases are a match to TRBD2. Germline V gene sequence: CDR1 DFQATT, CDR2 SNEGSKA (reference sequence). This CDR3 comprises 14 residues. V dropped 2 bases and J dropped 8; count of bases not matched to a gene: 6. CDR3 sequence (DNA): TGCAGTGCTAGATTAGCGGGAGGGTTCGGTACGCAGTATTTT. Its translation is CSARLAGGFGTQYF.

The chain employs TRBV5-1 and TRBJ2-5; 8 bases line up with TRBD1. Germline values: CDR1 SGHRS, CDR2 YFSETQ. The CDR3 runs 16 residues. V trimming: 0 bases; J trimming: 0 bases; junction bases outside the gene matches: 4. The CDR3 sequence: CASSLAGGGYQETQYF. DNA of the CDR3: TGCGCCAGCAGCTTGGCAGGGGGCGGATACCAAGAGACCCAGTACTTC.

This clonotype has a single count. This chain joins TRBV27 and TRBJ2-4; TRBD2 aligns across 11 bases. Germline loops: CDR1 MNHEY, CDR2 SMNVEV (reference sequence). The CDR3 extends over 16 amino acids. V lost 0 bases to trimming and J lost 13 bases; unmatched junction nucleotides: 11. CDR3 sequence reads: CASSLSAGLAGFEQYF. The CDR3 DNA sequence: TGTGCCAGCAGTTTATCGGCTGGACTAGCGGGTTTTGAGCAGTACTTC.

This clonotype was observed a few times. DNA for the CDR3: TGTGCCAGCAGCCGCTTTGCAGGTTCTGATATGAACACTGAAGCTTTCTTT. Its protein is CASSRFAGSDMNTEAFF. V gene TRBV14 combines with J gene TRBJ1-1; the D is unclear. Germline CDR1 reads SGHDN; CDR2 reads FVKESK. The CDR3 totals 17 residues. Trimming took 4 bases from V and 0 from J, leaving 18 bases between them.

Only a few counts were recorded for this clonotype. This rearrangement joins TRBV5-1 to TRBJ2-1; maybe TRBD1 (7 bases). The V and J ends lost 0 bases and 5 bases respectively, with 12 bases between them. This CDR3 comprises 15 residues. The germline V gene encodes CDR1 SGHRS and CDR2 YFSETQ. CDR3 sequence (DNA): TGCGCCAGCAGCTTGGTCAGGGGGGCAAACAATGAGCAGTTCTTC. This gives the protein CASSLVRGANNEQFF.

The gene calls are TRBV19 and TRBJ1-5; D is uncertain. The CDR3 spans 12 residues. Germline assignment: CDR1 LNHDA and CDR2 SQIVND (reference sequence). The V and J ends lost 6 bases and 4 bases respectively, with 7 bases between them. The CDR3 spells CASSPANQPQHF. The CDR3 nucleotides are TGTGCCAGTAGCCCCGCAAATCAGCCCCAGCATTTT.

The DNA of the CDR3 is TGTGCCAGCAGTCGCGTGGGGGCTCGGGAAAAACTGTTTTTT. Protein sequence: CASSRVGAREKLFF. This chain links TRBV6-5 with TRBJ1-4; D perhaps matches TRBD1 (6 bases). The CDR3 consists of 14 residues. V was pared by 5 bases and J by 8 bases, with 15 bases between. Germline loops: CDR1 MNHEY, CDR2 SVGAGI.

The V call is TRBV12-3 or TRBV12-4, the J call TRBJ2-7; 7 bases align to TRBD1. The J segment lost 3 bases and the V segment lost 3 bases, leaving 5 bases of the junction unmatched. This CDR3 comprises 14 residues. The CDR3 DNA reads TGTGCCAGCAGTTTGATCGGACAGGTCTACGAGCAGTACTTC. Translating it yields CASSLIGQVYEQYF.